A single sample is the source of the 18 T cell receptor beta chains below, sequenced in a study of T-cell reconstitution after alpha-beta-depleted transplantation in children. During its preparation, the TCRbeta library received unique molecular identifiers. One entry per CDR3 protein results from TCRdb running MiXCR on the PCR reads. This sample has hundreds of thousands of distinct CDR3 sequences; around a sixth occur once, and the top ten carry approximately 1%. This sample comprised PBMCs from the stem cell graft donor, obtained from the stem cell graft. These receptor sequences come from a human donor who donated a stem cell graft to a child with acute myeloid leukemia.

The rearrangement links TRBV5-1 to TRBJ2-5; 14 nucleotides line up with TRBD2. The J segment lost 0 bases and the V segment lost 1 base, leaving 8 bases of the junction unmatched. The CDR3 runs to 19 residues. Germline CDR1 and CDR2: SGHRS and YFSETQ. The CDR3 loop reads CASSLNGTSGGEYQETQYF. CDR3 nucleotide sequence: TGCGCCAGCAGCTTGAACGGGACTAGCGGGGGAGAATACCAAGAGACCCAGTACTTC.

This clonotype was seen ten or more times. The CDR3, as DNA: TGTGCCACCCTCGAGACAGGGGGTCCCACAGATACGCAGTATTTT. It translates to CATLETGGPTDTQYF. V and J are TRBV10-3 and TRBJ2-3; 9 positions agree with TRBD1. Trimming cost V 10 bases and J 2 bases; bases outside gene matches: 10. This CDR3 comprises 15 residues. Germline V gene data show CDR1 as ENHRY and CDR2 as SYGVKD.

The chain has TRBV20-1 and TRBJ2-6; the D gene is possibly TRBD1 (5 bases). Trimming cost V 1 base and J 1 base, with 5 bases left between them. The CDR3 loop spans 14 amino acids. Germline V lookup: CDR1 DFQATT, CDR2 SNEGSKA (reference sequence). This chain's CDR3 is CSARAGSGANVLTF. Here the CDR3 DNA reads TGCAGTGCTAGAGCAGGGTCTGGGGCCAACGTCCTGACTTTC.

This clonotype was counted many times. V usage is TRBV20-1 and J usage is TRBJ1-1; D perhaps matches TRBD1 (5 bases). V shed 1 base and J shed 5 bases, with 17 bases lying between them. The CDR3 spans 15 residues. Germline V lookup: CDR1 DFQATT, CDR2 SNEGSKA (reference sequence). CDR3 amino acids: CSARVRTRRGTEAFF. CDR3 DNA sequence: TGCAGTGCTAGAGTTAGGACTCGGAGGGGAACTGAAGCTTTCTTT.

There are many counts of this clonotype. The CDR3 DNA reads TGCAGCGTTCTCTTCGCCTACCCGGGGCCTGGCTACACCTTC. Protein product: CSVLFAYPGPGYTF. V gene TRBV29-1 combines with J gene TRBJ1-2, with a weak D call TRBD1 (5 bases). The V gene's germline CDR1 is SQVTM and CDR2 ANQGSEA. Trimming shortened V by 5 bases and J by 7 bases, and 20 bases separated the two germline ends. The CDR3 sequence is 14 residues long.

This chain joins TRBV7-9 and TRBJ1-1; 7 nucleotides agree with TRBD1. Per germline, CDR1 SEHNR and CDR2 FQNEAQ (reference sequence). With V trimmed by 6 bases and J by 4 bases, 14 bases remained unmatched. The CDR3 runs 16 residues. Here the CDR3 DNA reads TGTGCCAGCAGTTCACCCCTCGACAGGGTAGGCACTGAAGCTTTCTTT. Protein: CASSSPLDRVGTEAFF.

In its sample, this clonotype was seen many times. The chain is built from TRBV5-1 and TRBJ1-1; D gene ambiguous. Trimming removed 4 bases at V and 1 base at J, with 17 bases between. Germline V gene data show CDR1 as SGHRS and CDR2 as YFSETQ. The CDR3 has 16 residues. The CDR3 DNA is TGCGCCAGCAGCCCGTTAGTCGTCGGAGCGAACACTGAAGCTTTCTTT. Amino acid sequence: CASSPLVVGANTEAFF.

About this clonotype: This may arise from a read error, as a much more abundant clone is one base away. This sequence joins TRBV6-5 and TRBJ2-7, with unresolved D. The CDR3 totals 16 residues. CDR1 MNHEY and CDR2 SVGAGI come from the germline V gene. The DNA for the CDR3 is TGTGTCAGCAGTTATTTGTCGGACCCCGGCGATTACGAGCAGTACTTC. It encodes CVSSYLSDPGDYEQYF.

In DNA, the CDR3 is TGCAGTGCTAGAGCCCACGCGGGGGGGGGTCTTTCCAATGAGCAGTTCTTC. This translates into CSARAHAGGGLSNEQFF. The V call is TRBV20-1, the J call TRBJ2-1, with 9 bases fitting TRBD2. Germline V CDR1 and CDR2: DFQATT, SNEGSKA (reference sequence). This CDR3 is built from 17 residues. Unmatched junction bases numbered 13, after V lost 1 base and J lost 6 bases.

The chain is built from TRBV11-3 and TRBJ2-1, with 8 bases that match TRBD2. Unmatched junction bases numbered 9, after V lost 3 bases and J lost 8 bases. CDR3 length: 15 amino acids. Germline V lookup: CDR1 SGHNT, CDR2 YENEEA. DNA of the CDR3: TGTGCCAGCAGCTTTAGCGGGGCCCCCCGTTATGAGCAGTTCTTC. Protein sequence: CASSFSGAPRYEQFF.

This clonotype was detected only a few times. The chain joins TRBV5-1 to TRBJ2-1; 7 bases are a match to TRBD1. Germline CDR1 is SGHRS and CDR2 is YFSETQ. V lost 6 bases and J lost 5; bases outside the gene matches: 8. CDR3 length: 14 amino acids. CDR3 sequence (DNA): TGCGCCAGCATAGACAGGGTAAATCACAATGAGCAGTTCTTC. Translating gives CASIDRVNHNEQFF. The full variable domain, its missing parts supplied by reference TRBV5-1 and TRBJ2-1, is KAGVTQTPRYLIKTRGQQVTLSCSPISGHRSVSWYQQTPGQGLQFLFEYFSETQRNKGNFPGRFSGRQFSNSRSEMNVSTLELGDSALYLCASIDRVNHNEQFFGPGTRLTVL.

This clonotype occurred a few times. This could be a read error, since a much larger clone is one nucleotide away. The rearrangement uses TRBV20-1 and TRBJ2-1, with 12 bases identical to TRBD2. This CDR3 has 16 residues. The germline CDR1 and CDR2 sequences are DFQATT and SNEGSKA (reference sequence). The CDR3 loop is CCARVSTSGGYNEQFF. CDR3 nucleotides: TGCTGTGCTAGAGTTTCGACTAGCGGGGGATACAATGAGCAGTTCTTC.

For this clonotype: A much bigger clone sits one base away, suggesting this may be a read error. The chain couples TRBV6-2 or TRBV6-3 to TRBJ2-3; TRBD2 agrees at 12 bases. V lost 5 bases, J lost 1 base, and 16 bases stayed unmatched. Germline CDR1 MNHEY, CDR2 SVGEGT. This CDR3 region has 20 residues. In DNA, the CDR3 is TGTGCCAGCAGTCCAGGGACTAGCGGGTCGTTACCCCCAGGCACAGATACGCAGTATTTT. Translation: CASSPGTSGSLPPGTDTQYF.

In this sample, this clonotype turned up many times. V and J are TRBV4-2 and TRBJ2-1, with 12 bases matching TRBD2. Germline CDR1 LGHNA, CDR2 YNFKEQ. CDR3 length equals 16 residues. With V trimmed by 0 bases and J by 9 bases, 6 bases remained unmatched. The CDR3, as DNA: TGTGCCAGCAGCCAAGATGAGACTAGCGGGGGAGGTGAGCAGTTCTTC. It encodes CASSQDETSGGGEQFF.

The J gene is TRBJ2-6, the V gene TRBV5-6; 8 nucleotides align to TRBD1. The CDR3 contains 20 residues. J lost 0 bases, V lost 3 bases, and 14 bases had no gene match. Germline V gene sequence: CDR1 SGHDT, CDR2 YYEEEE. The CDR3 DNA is TGTGCCAGCAGCTCGGCGCTCGTGACAGGGGACTTCTCTGGGGCCAACGTCCTGACTTTC. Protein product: CASSSALVTGDFSGANVLTF.

The CDR3: CSAIQGSSTDTQYF. The CDR3 nucleotides are TGCAGTGCTATTCAGGGGTCCAGCACAGATACGCAGTATTTT. The V call is TRBV20-1, the J call TRBJ2-3, with D perhaps matching TRBD1 (6 bases). There are 14 residues in the CDR3. Per germline, CDR1 DFQATT and CDR2 SNEGSKA (reference sequence). Trimming shortened V by 4 bases and J by 0 bases, and 11 bases separated the two germline ends.

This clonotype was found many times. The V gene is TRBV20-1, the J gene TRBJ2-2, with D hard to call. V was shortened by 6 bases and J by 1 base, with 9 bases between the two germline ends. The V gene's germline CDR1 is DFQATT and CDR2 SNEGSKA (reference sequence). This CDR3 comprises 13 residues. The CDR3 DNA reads TGCAGTGCGCCCCCGGGGAACACCGGGGAGCTGTTTTTT. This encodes CSAPPGNTGELFF.

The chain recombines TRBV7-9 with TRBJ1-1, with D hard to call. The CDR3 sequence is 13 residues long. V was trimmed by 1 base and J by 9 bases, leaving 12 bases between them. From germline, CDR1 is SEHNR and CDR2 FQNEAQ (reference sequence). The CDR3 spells CASSLDERDKAFF. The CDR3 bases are TGTGCCAGCAGCTTAGATGAACGGGATAAAGCTTTCTTT.